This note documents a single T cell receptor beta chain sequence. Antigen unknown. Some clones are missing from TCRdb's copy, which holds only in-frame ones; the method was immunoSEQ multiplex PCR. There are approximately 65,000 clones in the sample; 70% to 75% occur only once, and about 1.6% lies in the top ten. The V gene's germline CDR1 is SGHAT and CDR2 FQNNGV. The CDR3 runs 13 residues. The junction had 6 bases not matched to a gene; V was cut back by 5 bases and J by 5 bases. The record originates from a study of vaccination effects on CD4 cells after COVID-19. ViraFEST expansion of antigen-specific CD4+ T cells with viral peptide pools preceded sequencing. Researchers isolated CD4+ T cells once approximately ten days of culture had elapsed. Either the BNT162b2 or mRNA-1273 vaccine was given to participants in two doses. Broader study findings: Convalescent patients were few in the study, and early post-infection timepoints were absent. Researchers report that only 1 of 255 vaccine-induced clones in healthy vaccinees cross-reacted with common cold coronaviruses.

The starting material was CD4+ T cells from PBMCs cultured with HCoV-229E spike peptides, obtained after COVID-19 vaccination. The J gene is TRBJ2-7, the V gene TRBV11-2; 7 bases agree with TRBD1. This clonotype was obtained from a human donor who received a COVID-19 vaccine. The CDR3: CASSTDRRNEQYV. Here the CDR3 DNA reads TGTGCCAGCAGCACGGACAGGAGGAACGAGCAGTACGTC.